The present T cell receptor beta chain was sequenced within a study of molecular identifiers for immune sequencing clone quantification. There are 17 residues in the CDR3. Losses at the gene ends were 2 bases for V and 1 base for J; bases not matched to a gene: 6. From germline, CDR1 is SGHAT and CDR2 FQNNGV. This clonotype was recorded a few times. TCRdb independently ran MiXCR on the PCR reads; one entry per CDR3 protein. The sample yields some 590,000 distinct CDR3 sequences, roughly 27% seen once. The sequence was collected from a human donor in good health. Some libraries in this study had Jurkat cell RNA spiked in. The genes are TRBV11-2 and TRBJ2-1; 9 bases match TRBD1. Sequencing was carried out using naive CD8+ T cells from blood, with Jurkat cell RNA spiked in. Subset of the sample: FACS-sorted CD8+CD4-CCR7+CD45RA+ naive T cells. The CDR3 here is CASSLSRDRESYNEQFF. The CDR3 bases are TGTGCCAGCAGCTTATCCCGGGACAGGGAGTCCTACAATGAGCAGTTCTTC.